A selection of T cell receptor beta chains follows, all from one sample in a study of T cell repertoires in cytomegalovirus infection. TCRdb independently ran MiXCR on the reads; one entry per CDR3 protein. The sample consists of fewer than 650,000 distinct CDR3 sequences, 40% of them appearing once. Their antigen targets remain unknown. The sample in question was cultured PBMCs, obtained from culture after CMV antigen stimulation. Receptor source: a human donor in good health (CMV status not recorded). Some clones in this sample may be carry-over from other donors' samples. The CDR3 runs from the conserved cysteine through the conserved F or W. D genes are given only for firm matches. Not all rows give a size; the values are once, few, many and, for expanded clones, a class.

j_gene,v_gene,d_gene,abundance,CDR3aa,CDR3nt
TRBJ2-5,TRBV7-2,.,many,CASSLSLAQGETQYF,TGTGCCAGCAGCTTATCCTTGGCCCAGGGAGAGACCCAGTACTTC
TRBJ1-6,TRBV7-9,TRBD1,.,CASSVGQGTSPLHF,TGTGCCAGCAGCGTCGGACAGGGGACGTCACCCCTCCACTTT
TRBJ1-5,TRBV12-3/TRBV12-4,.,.,CASSFSEGNQPQHF,TGTGCCAGCAGTTTCAGTGAAGGTAATCAGCCCCAGCATTTT
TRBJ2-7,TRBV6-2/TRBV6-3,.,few,CASSYSGGPHEQYF,TGTGCCAGCAGTTACTCGGGAGGCCCCCACGAGCAGTACTTC
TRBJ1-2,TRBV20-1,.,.,CSASGKGYDYGYTF,TGCAGTGCCTCCGGGAAGGGGTATGACTATGGCTACACCTTC
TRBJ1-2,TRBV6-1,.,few,CASSDRPGIDGYTF,TGTGCCAGCAGTGACCGGCCCGGCATAGATGGCTACACCTTC
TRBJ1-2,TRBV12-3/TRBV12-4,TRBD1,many,CASSLRDRDGYTF,TGTGCCAGCAGTCTCCGGGACAGGGATGGCTACACCTTC
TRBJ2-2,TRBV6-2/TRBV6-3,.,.,CASSYLVRTGELFF,TGTGCCAGCAGTTACTTAGTCAGGACCGGGGAGCTGTTTTTT
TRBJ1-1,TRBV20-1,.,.,CSARLGGRGYTEAFF,TGCAGTGCTAGATTGGGGGGACGGGGATACACTGAAGCTTTCTTT
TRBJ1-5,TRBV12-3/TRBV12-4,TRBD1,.,CASSFGTGGSNQPQHF,TGTGCCAGCAGTTTTGGGACAGGGGGTAGCAATCAGCCCCAGCATTTT
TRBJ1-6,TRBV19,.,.,CASTVRTSNSPLHF,TGTGCCAGTACTGTCCGAACTAGCAATTCACCCCTCCACTTT
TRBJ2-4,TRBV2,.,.,CASSRDNDIQYF,TGTGCCAGCAGTCGGGACAATGACATTCAGTACTTC